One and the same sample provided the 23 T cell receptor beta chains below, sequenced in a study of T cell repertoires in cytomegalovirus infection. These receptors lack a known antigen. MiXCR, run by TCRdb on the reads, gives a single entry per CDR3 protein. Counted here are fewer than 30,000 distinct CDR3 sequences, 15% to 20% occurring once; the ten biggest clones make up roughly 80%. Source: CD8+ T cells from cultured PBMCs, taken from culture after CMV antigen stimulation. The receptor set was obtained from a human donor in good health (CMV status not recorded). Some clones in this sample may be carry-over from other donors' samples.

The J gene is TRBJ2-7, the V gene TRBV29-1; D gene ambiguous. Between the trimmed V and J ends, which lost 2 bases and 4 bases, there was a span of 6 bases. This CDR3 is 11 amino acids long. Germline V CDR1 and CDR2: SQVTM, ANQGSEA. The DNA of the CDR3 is TGCAGCGTTGAACTGGAATACGAGCAGTACTTC. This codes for CSVELEYEQYF.

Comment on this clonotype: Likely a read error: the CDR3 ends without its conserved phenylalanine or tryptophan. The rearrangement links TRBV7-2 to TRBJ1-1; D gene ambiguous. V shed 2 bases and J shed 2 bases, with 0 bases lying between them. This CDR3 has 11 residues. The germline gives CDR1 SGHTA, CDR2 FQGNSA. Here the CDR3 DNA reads TGTGCCAGCAGCTTAAACACTGAAGCTTTCTTA. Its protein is CASSLNTEAFL.

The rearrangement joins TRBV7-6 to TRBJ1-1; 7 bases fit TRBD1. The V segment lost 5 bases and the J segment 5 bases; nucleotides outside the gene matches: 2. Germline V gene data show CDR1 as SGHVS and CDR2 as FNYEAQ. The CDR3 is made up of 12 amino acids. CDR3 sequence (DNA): TGTGCCAGCAGCCCACAGGGGACTGAAGCTTTCTTT. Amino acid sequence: CASSPQGTEAFF.

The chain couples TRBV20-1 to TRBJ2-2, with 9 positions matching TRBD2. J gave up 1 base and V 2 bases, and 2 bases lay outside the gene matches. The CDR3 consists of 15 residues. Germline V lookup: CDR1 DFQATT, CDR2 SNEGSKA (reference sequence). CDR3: CSARLAGRNTGELFF. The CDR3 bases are TGCAGTGCTAGACTAGCGGGGAGGAACACCGGGGAGCTGTTTTTT.

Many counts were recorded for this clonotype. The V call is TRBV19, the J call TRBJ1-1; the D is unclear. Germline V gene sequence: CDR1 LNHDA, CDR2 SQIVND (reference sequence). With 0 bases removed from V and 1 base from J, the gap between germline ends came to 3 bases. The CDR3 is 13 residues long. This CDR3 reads CASSIDENTEAFF. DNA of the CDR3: TGTGCCAGTAGTATAGATGAGAACACTGAAGCTTTCTTT.

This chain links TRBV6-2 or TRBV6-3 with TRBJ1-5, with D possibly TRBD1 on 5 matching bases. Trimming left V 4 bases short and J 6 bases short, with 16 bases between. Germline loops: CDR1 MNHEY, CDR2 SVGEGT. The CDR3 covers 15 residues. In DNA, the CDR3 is TGTGCCAGCAGTTTTCTCAAGACAGTGGGTCAGCCCCAGCATTTT. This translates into CASSFLKTVGQPQHF.

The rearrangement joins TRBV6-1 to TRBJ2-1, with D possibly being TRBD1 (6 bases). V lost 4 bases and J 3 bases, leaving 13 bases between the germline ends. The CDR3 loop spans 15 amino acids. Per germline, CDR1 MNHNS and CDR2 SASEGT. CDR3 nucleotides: TGTGCCAGCAGTGGGGGGCAGGGTGTCTACAATGAGCAGTTCTTC. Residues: CASSGGQGVYNEQFF.

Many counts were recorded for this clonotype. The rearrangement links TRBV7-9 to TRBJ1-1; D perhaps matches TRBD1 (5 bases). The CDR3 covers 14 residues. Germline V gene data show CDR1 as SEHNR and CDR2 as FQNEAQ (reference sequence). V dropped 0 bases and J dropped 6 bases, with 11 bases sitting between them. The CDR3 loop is CASSLAGQGSEAFF. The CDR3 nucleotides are TGTGCCAGCAGCTTAGCTGGGCAGGGCTCTGAAGCTTTCTTT. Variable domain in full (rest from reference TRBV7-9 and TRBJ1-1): DTGVSQNPRHKITKRGQNVTFRCDPISEHNRLYWYRQTLGQGPEFLTYFQNEAQLEKSRLLSDRFSAERPKGSFSTLEIQRTEQGDSAMYLCASSLAGQGSEAFFGQGTRLTVV.

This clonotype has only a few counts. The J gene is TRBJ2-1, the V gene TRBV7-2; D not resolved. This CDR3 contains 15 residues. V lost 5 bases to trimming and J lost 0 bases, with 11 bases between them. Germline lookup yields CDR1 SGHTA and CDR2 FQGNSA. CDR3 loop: CASSHSPSSYNEQFF. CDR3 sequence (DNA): TGTGCCAGCAGCCATAGCCCCAGCTCCTACAATGAGCAGTTCTTC.

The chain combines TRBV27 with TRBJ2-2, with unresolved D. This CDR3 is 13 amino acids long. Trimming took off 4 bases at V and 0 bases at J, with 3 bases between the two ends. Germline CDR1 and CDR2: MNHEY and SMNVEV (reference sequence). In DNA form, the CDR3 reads TGTGCCAGCAGTTCGGCGAACACCGGGGAGCTGTTTTTT. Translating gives CASSSANTGELFF.

CDR3 nucleotide sequence: TGTGCCAGCAGTTACGCAGGAAACAATGAGCAGTTCTTC. The encoded protein is CASSYAGNNEQFF. The chain uses TRBV6-5 and TRBJ2-1; unclear D gene. The CDR3 is 13 amino acids. Germline V gene data show CDR1 as MNHEY and CDR2 as SVGAGI. V was trimmed by 2 bases and J by 5 bases, leaving 7 bases between them.

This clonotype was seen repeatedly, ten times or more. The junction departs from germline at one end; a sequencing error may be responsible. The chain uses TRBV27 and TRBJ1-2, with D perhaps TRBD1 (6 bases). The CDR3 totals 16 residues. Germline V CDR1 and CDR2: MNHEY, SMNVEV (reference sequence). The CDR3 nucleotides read TGTGCCAGCAGTTTACGTCCGACAGGACCATTGACGTATTTGGCCTTC. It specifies CASSLRPTGPLTYLAF.

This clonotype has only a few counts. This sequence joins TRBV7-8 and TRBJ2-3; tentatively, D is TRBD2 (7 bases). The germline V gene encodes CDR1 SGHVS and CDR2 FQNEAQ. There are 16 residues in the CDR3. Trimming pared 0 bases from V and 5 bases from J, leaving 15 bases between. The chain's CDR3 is CASSLAEGGALDTQYF. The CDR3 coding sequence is TGTGCCAGCAGCTTAGCGGAGGGGGGGGCCCTAGATACGCAGTATTTT. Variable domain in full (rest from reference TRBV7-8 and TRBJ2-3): GAGVSQSPRYKVAKRGQDVALRCDPISGHVSLFWYQQALGQGPEFLTYFQNEAQLDKSGLPSDRFFAERPEGSVSTLKIQRTQQEDSAVYLCASSLAEGGALDTQYFGPGTRLTVL.

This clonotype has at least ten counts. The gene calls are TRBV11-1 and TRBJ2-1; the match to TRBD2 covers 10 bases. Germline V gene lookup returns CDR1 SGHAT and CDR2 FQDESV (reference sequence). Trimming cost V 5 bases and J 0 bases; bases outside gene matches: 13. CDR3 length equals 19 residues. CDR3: CASSGPGTSVVTSYNEQFF. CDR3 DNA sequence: TGTGCCAGCAGCGGGCCCGGGACTAGCGTAGTCACCTCCTACAATGAGCAGTTCTTC.

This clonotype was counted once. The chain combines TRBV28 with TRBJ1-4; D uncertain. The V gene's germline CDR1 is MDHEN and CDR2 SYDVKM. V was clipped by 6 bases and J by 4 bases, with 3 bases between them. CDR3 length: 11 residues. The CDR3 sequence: CASSNNEKLFF. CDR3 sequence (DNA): TGTGCCAGCAGCAATAATGAAAAACTGTTTTTT.

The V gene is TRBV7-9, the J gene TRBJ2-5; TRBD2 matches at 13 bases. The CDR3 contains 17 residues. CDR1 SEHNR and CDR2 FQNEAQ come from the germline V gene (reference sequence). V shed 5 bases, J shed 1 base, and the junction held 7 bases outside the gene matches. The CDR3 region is CASSLPGLAGFQETQYF. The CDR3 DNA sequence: TGTGCCAGCAGCCTACCGGGACTAGCGGGGTTCCAAGAGACCCAGTACTTC.

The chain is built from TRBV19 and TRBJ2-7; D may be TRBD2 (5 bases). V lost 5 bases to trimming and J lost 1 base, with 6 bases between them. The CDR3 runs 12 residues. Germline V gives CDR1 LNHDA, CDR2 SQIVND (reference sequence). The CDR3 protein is CASSGESYEQYF. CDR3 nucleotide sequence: TGTGCCAGTAGTGGGGAGTCCTACGAGCAGTACTTC.

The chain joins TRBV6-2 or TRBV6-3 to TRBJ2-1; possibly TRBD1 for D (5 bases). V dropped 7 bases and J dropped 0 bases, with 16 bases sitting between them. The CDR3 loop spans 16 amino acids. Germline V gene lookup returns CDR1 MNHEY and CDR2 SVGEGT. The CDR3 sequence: CASIPNWGFSYNEQFF. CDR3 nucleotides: TGTGCCAGCATTCCAAACTGGGGCTTCTCCTACAATGAGCAGTTCTTC.

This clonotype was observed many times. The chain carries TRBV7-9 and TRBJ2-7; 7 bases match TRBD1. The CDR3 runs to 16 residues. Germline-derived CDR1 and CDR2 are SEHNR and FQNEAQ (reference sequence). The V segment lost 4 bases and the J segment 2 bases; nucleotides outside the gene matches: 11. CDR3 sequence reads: CASSSSRGTDTYEQYF. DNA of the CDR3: TGTGCCAGCAGCTCATCCCGAGGGACAGACACCTACGAGCAGTACTTC.

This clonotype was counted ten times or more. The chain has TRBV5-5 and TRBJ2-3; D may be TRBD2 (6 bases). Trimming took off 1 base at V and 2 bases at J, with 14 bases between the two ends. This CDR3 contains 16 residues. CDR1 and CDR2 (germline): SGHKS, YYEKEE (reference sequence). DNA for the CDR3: TGTGCCAGCAGCTTGTTATCAGGGACTTACACAGATACGCAGTATTTT. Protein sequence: CASSLLSGTYTDTQYF.

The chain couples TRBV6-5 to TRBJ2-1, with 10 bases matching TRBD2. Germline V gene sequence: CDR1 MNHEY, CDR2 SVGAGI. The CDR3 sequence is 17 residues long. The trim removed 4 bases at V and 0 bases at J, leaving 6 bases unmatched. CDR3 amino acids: CASSLASGGSSYNEQFF. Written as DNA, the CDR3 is TGTGCCAGCAGTTTGGCTAGCGGGGGTAGCTCCTACAATGAGCAGTTCTTC.

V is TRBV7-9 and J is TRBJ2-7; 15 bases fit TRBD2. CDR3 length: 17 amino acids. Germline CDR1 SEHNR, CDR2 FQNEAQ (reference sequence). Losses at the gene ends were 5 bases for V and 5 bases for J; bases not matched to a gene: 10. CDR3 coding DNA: TGTGCCAGCAGCCCCACACCGGGGACTAGCGGGAGGAACGAGCAGTACTTC. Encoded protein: CASSPTPGTSGRNEQYF.

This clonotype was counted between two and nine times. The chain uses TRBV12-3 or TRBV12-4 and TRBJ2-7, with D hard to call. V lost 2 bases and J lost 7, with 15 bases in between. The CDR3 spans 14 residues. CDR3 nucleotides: TGTGCCAGCAGTTTATCGTGGGGTACCGCTGAGCAGTACTTC. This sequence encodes CASSLSWGTAEQYF.